This paragraph covers one T cell receptor (beta chain) sequence. Antigen specificity is unknown. Each CDR3 protein gets one entry in TCRdb, which reprocessed the 5' RACE reads and gives no DNA. The sample table includes 150,000 to 170,000 distinct CDR3 sequences. The record originates from a study of T cells expressing NK-cell markers. Turning to the study itself: HCMV seropositivity characterized seven of the eight sequenced donors, and seronegativity one. Findings and caveats of the study: Dominant NKG2C+ clonotypes were found to form roughly 1.0-7.5% of CD8+ T cells in a handful of donors. The same clonotypes also predominated in the CD3+CD56-NKG2C+ fraction of four donors.

Germline V gene lookup returns CDR1 ENHRY and CDR2 SYGVKD. This CDR3 contains 15 residues. The sequencing sample was made of blood T cells: a sorted CD56 or NKG2C T cell subset, CD4+ or CD8+ T cells, or bulk PBMC T cells (not recorded which). This sequence joins TRBV10-3 and TRBJ2-1; TCRdb picks TRBD2, but there is no DNA to check that call. The clonotype comes from a woman between 45 and 65 years old in good health. The CDR3 spells CANAGTSGRTDEQFF.